Listed below are T cell receptor beta chains from one sample, sequenced in a study of blood T cell repertoires in COVID-19. Using immunoSEQ multiplex PCR, the repertoire was profiled, and TCRdb retains in-frame clones only, with some absent. The sample has some 320,000 clones, 90% seen once. Sample: PBMCs or T cells enriched from blood (not recorded which). Receptor source: a man aged 55-75 years who had recovered from COVID-19. Each CDR3 is given with its conserved first and last residue. Each record gives: V gene, CDR3 protein.

>TRBV6-5
CASRRTPGEVGEQFF
>TRBV5-5
CASSLREGWNYGYTF
>TRBV5-4
CASSPGLAGYNEQFF
>TRBV7-2
CASSTDRGNTIYF
>TRBV7-9
CASSYFQIGNTIYF
>TRBV2
CASSVLAWGEAKNIQYF
>TRBV3-1/TRBV3-2
CASSQELQRSYF
>TRBV18
CASSPRLEGTDTQYF
>TRBV4-1
CASNTPGQEFYGYTF
>TRBV28
CASSELGTGGGIFRTEAFF
>TRBV5-6
CASSPRGGTGELFF
>TRBV7-2
CASSLDTGTAGYTF
>TRBV9
CASSVGGNEQHF
>TRBV7-2
CASSLEVAQPQHF
>TRBV7-9
CASSYQKAEWDTEAFF
>TRBV9
CASSVSGYSIYGYTF
>TRBV2
CASSRVGQGRNGYTF
>TRBV7-9
CASSFKPSGRRSGNEQFF
>TRBV11-2
CASSLTSGRSAHSYEQYF
>TRBV5-1
CASSFTSGLSFGDTQYF
>TRBV7-8
CASFEQGAGDALAKNIQYF
>TRBV6-5
CASSLRQLTNNEQFF
>TRBV27
CASSLSIRGGVAKNIQYF
>TRBV21-1
CASSKLGLAGVRSSYNEQFF
>TRBV11-3
CASSSRGGYEQYF
>TRBV4-1
CASSQDAGLSGNTIYF
>TRBV29-1
CSAPGTGDNEQFF
>TRBV7-3
CASSLVSDSYNEQFF
>TRBV4-2
CASSQGAASGYEQYF
>TRBV14
CASSQDLSQGIDGAFF
>TRBV2
CASRRTSTNEKLFF
>TRBV7-8
CASSLTGSQETQYF